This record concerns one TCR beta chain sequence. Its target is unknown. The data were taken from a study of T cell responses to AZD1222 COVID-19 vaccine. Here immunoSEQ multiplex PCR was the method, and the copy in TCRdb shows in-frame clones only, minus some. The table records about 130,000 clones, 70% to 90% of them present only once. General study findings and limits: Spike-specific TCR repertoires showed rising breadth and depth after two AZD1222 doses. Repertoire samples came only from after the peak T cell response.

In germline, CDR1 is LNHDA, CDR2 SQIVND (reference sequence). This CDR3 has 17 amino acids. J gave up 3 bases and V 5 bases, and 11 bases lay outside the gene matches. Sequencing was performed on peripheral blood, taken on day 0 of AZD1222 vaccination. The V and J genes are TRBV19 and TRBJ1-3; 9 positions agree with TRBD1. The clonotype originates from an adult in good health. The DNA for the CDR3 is TGTGCCAGTAGTTTCACGGGACAGGGTAGGAGTGGAAACACCATATATTTT. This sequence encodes CASSFTGQGRSGNTIYF.